This TCR beta chain was sequenced for a study of T cells in Graves' hyperthyroidism and ophthalmopathy (dated by TCRdb to the late 2010s). Regarding the research as a whole: Peripheral blood was sampled at the time of initial diagnosis, prior to any treatment. After sampling, hyperthyroidism patients received methimazole starting at 30 mg daily, and ophthalmopathy patients received high-dose intravenous methylprednisolone. To identify distinguishing TCR V-J signatures, a discovery cohort of about 95 patients was used, comprising 40 to 45 with Graves' ophthalmopathy and 57 with stable Graves' hyperthyroidism. The approximately 100 discovery patients were randomly split 7:3 into training and test sets. In addition, the study compared T-cell repertoires in thyroid tissue and in blood from six Graves' hyperthyroidism patients. The paper reports TCR Vbeta CDR3 sequencing of some 140 peripheral blood samples: around 45 ophthalmopathy, over 70 hyperthyroidism and roughly 17 progressor patients. Prospective prediction of ophthalmopathy was tested in an independent validation cohort consisting of 18 hyperthyroidism patients and approximately 16 patients who later progressed to ophthalmopathy.

There are 10 amino acids in the CDR3, from cysteine to phenylalanine inclusive. Only the CDR3 region is kept as DNA, spanning 30 bases read in frame from base 1. Between the V and J ends, shortened by 7 bases and 11 bases respectively, the junction contains 14 bases. The germline V gene encodes CDR1 SQVTM and CDR2 ANQGSEA. There are a few counts of this clonotype. Its antigen specificity is not known. No quality values exist for individual bases; no much larger clone is one base distant. On the study overall, not on this receptor specifically: In validation, the model predicted progression to ophthalmopathy with roughly 66% sensitivity and 72% to 85% specificity, a median of around 6.6 months before onset. A model built on a 13 V-J signature distinguished ophthalmopathy from stable hyperthyroidism, reaching roughly 88% sensitivity and about 81% specificity in cross-validation and 80%/75% in testing. Most expanded thyroid clonotypes (frequency above 0.001) were also found in blood, which suggests that blood repertoires may mirror thyroid immune responses. No statistical method was used to set the sample size in advance, and investigators knew the group allocation.

The TCR beta CDR3 regions were amplified from the RNA transcripts. The TCR CDR3 was subjected to a first round of RT-PCR using the HTBI primer set and the Qiagen OneStep RT-PCR kit. Libraries were constructed in a second round of multiplex PCR, after which size selection and purification were performed. Sequencing of the libraries was done on an Illumina HiSeq2000 using paired-end 100 bp reads. The paper's data handling went like this. SOAPnuke was used to process the raw data, removing reads that contained adapters or uncalled bases, had a mean Phred below 15, or lacked an exact match to the constant primer or identifier. High-quality paired reads were merged with COPE v1.2.5, and unique nucleotide sequences were defined as clonotypes. MiTCR v1.1 was used to align clonotypes to the IMGT TRBV, TRBD and TRBJ reference segments. Only V-J combinations with frequency above 0.0001, covering about 99% of repertoires, were analysed. The TCS score was defined as F50 (clonal expansion) divided by E x V (chaos), with BLOSUM62-based TCRdist calculated between CDR3 peptides within each V-J. Welch's t-statistics and random forest reduced fewer than 550 V-J features to under 15, which were used in a naive Bayes classifier (R e1071). TCRdb reworked the public reads: Q25 trimming with fastp, MiXCR clone assembly, productive beta chains retained. Rows matching on CDR3 protein sequence are summarized as one entry with the most common DNA and genes. The authors' filters were not applied to this entry. Across this sample there are hundreds of thousands of distinct CDR3 sequences, with about 14% seen only once. The top ten constitute under 15% of the sample.

Ophthalmopathy patients had moderately to severely active disease, Clinical Activity Score of at least 3, NOSPECS grade of at least 4, and duration under 3 months. Any patient with an uncontrolled infection, another autoimmune disease, pregnancy or lactation was excluded. Clinical symptoms, serum thyroxine and TRAb, thyroid ultrasound, and orbital computed tomography formed the basis for the diagnoses. PBMCs were separated from 7.5 to 10 ml of fresh peripheral blood using Ficoll-Paque density gradient centrifugation. Trizol reagent was used to extract total RNA, and RNA quality was then checked on an Agilent 2100 Bioanalyzer.

The source is a woman in her fifties or sixties with Graves' ophthalmopathy. The sequence links TRBV29-1 to TRBJ1-1; there is no confident call for the D gene. Sequencing was performed on blood. The nucleotide sequence reads as follows: TGCAGCGCAAATAATAATGGCGCTTTCTTT. This translates into CSANNNGAFF.